A single sample gave rise to the 18 T cell receptor beta chains below, sequenced in a study of technical replicates of blood from several donors. The data were produced by immunoSEQ multiplex PCR, yet TCRdb's version contains in-frame clones alone and is incomplete. Altogether around 80,000 clones are present, around nine tenths being singletons, with the ten largest covering around 0.25%. Sequencing was performed on T cells isolated from PBMCs. Receptor source: a human donor in good health.

The V and J genes are TRBV4-2 and TRBJ2-7; 7 nucleotides align to TRBD2. This CDR3 is built from 16 residues. V lost 5 bases and J lost 5; bases outside the gene matches: 15. Looked up from germline, CDR1 is LGHNA and CDR2 is YNFKEQ. CDR3 sequence reads: CASSTRQTVLADEQYF. In DNA, the CDR3 is TGTGCCAGCAGCACGAGACAGACGGTGCTAGCGGACGAGCAGTACTTC.

This chain connects TRBV6-6 to TRBJ2-1; perhaps TRBD2 as D (6 bases). Trimming removed 2 bases at V and 6 bases at J, with 17 bases between. Germline V CDR1 and CDR2: MNHNY, SVGAGI (reference sequence). This CDR3 has 16 amino acids. Here the CDR3 DNA reads TGTGCCAGCAGTTACATCGGGGACTTGACTGCCAATGAGCAGTTCTTC. Translation gives CASSYIGDLTANEQFF.

This rearrangement joins TRBV28 to TRBJ1-2; D uncertain. Germline values: CDR1 MDHEN, CDR2 SYDVKM. Trimming removed 3 bases from V and 8 bases from J, with 10 bases in between. The CDR3 extends over 12 amino acids. The CDR3 DNA is TGTGCCAGCAGTTTTGTACTTGCGGGCTACACCTTC. Its translation is CASSFVLAGYTF.

The chain links TRBV5-4 to TRBJ1-1; 10 bases map to TRBD1. Germline loops: CDR1 SGHNT, CDR2 YYREEE (reference sequence). The CDR3 extends over 15 amino acids. Germline trimming cut 2 bases from V and 5 bases from J; bases unmatched to any gene: 6. The CDR3 DNA reads TGTGCCAGCAGCTTTTCCGGGACAGGGGCTACTGAAGCTTTCTTT. It specifies CASSFSGTGATEAFF.

The rearrangement uses TRBV29-1 and TRBJ1-2; 11 bases match TRBD1. Looked up from germline, CDR1 is SQVTM and CDR2 is ANQGSEA. V shed 4 bases, J shed 1 base, and the junction held 5 bases outside the gene matches. The CDR3 has 15 residues. Here the CDR3 DNA reads TGCAGCGTTGGGGGACAGGGGGGCTTTAACTATGGCTACACCTTC. It codes for CSVGGQGGFNYGYTF.

The V gene is TRBV28, the J gene TRBJ2-7, with D perhaps TRBD1 (6 bases). The CDR3 totals 13 residues. Per germline, CDR1 MDHEN and CDR2 SYDVKM. The V end was cut by 9 bases, the J end by 6 bases, with 18 bases between. This chain's CDR3 is CASTGLYPSEQYF. The DNA of the CDR3 is TGTGCCAGTACAGGGTTATATCCTTCCGAGCAGTACTTC.

This clone was picked up one time. CDR3 coding DNA: TGTGCCAGTAGGCGTCAGGGGGCGGAGACCCAGTACTTC. Protein product: CASRRQGAETQYF. V and J are TRBV19 and TRBJ2-5, with 8 bases that match TRBD1. In germline, CDR1 is LNHDA, CDR2 SQIVND (reference sequence). Losses at the gene ends were 6 bases for V and 5 bases for J; bases not matched to a gene: 5. The CDR3 totals 13 residues. Full variable domain (rest looked up from reference TRBV19 and TRBJ2-5): DGGITQSPKYLFRKEGQNVTLSCEQNLNHDAMYWYRQDPGQGLRLIYYSQIVNDFQKGDIAEGYSVSREKKESFPLTVTSAQKNPTAFYLCASRRQGAETQYFGPGTRLLVL.

The CDR3 is CASSLGPGGNTGELFF. The DNA for the CDR3 is TGTGCCAGCAGCTTGGGCCCGGGGGGAAACACCGGGGAGCTGTTTTTT. The chain is built from TRBV5-8 and TRBJ2-2; 7 nucleotides line up with TRBD2. Germline lookup yields CDR1 SGHTS and CDR2 YDEGEE. After removal of 0 bases from V and 2 bases from J, the junction contained 4 bases not matched to a gene. CDR3 length equals 16 residues.

The chain employs TRBV7-8 and TRBJ1-5; D unclear. V shed 2 bases and J shed 6 bases, with 14 bases lying between them. CDR1 SGHVS and CDR2 FQNEAQ come from the germline V gene. CDR3 size: 15 residues. For the CDR3, the DNA is TGTGCCAGCAGCTTATCGCAGGACTCGGGTCAGCCCCAGCATTTT. Protein sequence: CASSLSQDSGQPQHF.

The J gene is TRBJ2-2, the V gene TRBV7-3; TRBD1 agrees at 7 bases. This CDR3 contains 13 residues. CDR1 and CDR2 (germline): SGHTA, FQGTGA. V lost 6 bases to trimming and J lost 5 bases; unmatched junction nucleotides: 3. The CDR3 protein is CASRSTGTGELFF. The CDR3 DNA reads TGTGCCAGCAGGTCGACAGGGACCGGGGAGCTGTTTTTT.

J is TRBJ1-2 and V is TRBV5-8; 7 nucleotides line up with TRBD1. Trimming removed 1 base from V and 3 bases from J; junction bases left unmatched: 0. The CDR3 consists of 13 residues. Germline V gives CDR1 SGHTS, CDR2 YDEGEE. CDR3 protein: CASSLTGDYGYTF. CDR3 DNA: TGTGCCAGCAGCTTGACAGGGGACTATGGCTACACCTTC. Based on the CDR3 plus reference TRBV5-8 and TRBJ1-2, the full variable domain is EAGVTQSPTHLIKTRGQQATLRCSPISGHTSVYWYQQALGLGLQFLLWYDEGEERNRGNFPPRFSGRQFPNYSSELNVNALELEDSALYLCASSLTGDYGYTFGSGTRLTVV.

The genes are TRBV5-1 and TRBJ1-1; the D gene is possibly TRBD1 (6 bases). This CDR3 region has 14 residues. Looked up from germline, CDR1 is SGHRS and CDR2 is YFSETQ. V gave up 3 bases and J gave up 8 bases, with 17 bases separating them. The CDR3 protein is CASSSGTSLPEAFF. The CDR3 DNA reads as TGCGCCAGCAGCTCAGGGACAAGTCTACCCGAAGCTTTCTTT.

CDR3 nucleotide sequence: TGCGCCAGCAGCCAAGAGAGGGGACAGGGTAACGAGCAGTACTTC. It translates to CASSQERGQGNEQYF. The genes are TRBV4-1 and TRBJ2-7, with 9 bases aligning to TRBD1. CDR3 length equals 15 residues. The V gene end was trimmed by 0 bases and the J gene end by 5 bases; junction bases not matched to a gene: 5. Looked up from germline, CDR1 is MGHRA and CDR2 is YSYEKL.

This clone was found once. The rearrangement joins TRBV6-5 to TRBJ1-2; TRBD1 aligns across 9 bases. The trim removed 7 bases at V and 3 bases at J, leaving 3 bases unmatched. Looked up from germline, CDR1 is MNHEY and CDR2 is SVGAGI. The CDR3 runs 13 residues. The CDR3, as DNA: TGTGCCAGCACCCGGACAGGGGACTATGGCTACACCTTC. This codes for CASTRTGDYGYTF.

This clone was recorded only once. The CDR3 bases are TGTGCCTGGAGTCATCCGACTAGCTTCCAAGAGACCCAGTACTTC. Amino acids: CAWSHPTSFQETQYF. V gene TRBV30 combines with J gene TRBJ2-5; 7 bases line up with TRBD2. Per germline, CDR1 GTSNPN and CDR2 SVGIG (reference sequence). CDR3 length equals 15 residues. The J segment lost 1 base and the V segment lost 2 bases, leaving 7 bases of the junction unmatched.

This clone was detected once. The V gene is TRBV4-2, the J gene TRBJ2-7; D is unclear. The CDR3 spans 15 residues. Deletions cut 0 bases from V and 3 bases from J, with 12 bases between. Per the germline V gene, CDR1 is LGHNA and CDR2 is YNFKEQ. The CDR3 DNA sequence: TGTGCCAGCAGCCAAGATCTAGGTAGCTTCTACGAGCAGTACTTC. This gives the protein CASSQDLGSFYEQYF.

V usage is TRBV7-9 and J usage is TRBJ2-2; possible D gene TRBD2, 5 bases. This CDR3 has 16 residues. Germline CDR1 is SEHNR and CDR2 is FQNEAQ (reference sequence). V was cut by 6 bases and J by 2 bases, with 16 bases left in between. CDR3 sequence (DNA): TGTGCCAGCAGACTCGGCGGGTATTCCAACACCGGGGAGCTGTTTTTT. Its translation is CASRLGGYSNTGELFF.

This rearrangement joins TRBV9 to TRBJ2-7, with D unresolved. The CDR3 totals 14 residues. The V gene lost 3 bases and the J gene lost 2 bases, with 12 bases spanning the gap. Germline CDR1 reads SGDLS; CDR2 reads YYNGEE. DNA of the CDR3: TGTGCCAGCAGCGGCGCCCCCCGCCCCTACGAGCAGTACTTC. This encodes CASSGAPRPYEQYF.